These 5 T cell receptor beta chains were sequenced from one sample in a study of blood T cell repertoires in COVID-19. Here immunoSEQ multiplex PCR was the method, and the copy in TCRdb shows in-frame clones only, minus some. The sample has under 200,000 clones, approximately 86% seen once. The sequenced sample consisted of PBMCs or T cells enriched from blood (not recorded which). The receptors were sampled from a woman in her thirties or forties in a cohort exposed to, infected with or recovered from COVID-19 (not recorded which).

The chain uses TRBV5-4 and TRBJ1-2; D ambiguous. This CDR3 comprises 13 residues. Trimming removed 0 bases from V and 1 base from J, with 4 bases in between. Germline V gene lookup returns CDR1 SGHNT and CDR2 YYREEE (reference sequence). This chain's CDR3 is CASSLVGNYGYTF. The CDR3 DNA reads TGTGCCAGCAGCTTGGTCGGTAACTATGGCTACACCTTC.

This clone was recorded only once. The chain combines TRBV11-3 with TRBJ2-7; 11 nucleotides match TRBD2. The junction had 8 bases not matched to a gene; V was cut back by 3 bases and J by 7 bases. Germline V gene sequence: CDR1 SGHNT, CDR2 YENEEA. CDR3 length: 15 residues. DNA for the CDR3: TGTGCCAGCAGCTTCTCACTAGCGGGAGAAAGAGAGCAGTACTTC. Translation gives CASSFSLAGEREQYF.

The rearrangement joins TRBV6-5 to TRBJ2-5; 10 bases map to TRBD2. J gave up 2 bases and V 3 bases, and 6 bases lay outside the gene matches. This CDR3 has 16 residues. CDR1 is MNHEY and CDR2 is SVGAGI in the germline V gene. The CDR3, as DNA: TGTGCCAGCAGTTATATACTAGCGGGGCAACAAGAGACCCAGTACTTC. This sequence encodes CASSYILAGQQETQYF.

This clone occurred once. J is TRBJ1-3 and V is TRBV13; the D gene is possibly TRBD1 (5 bases). Trimming pared 4 bases from V and 2 bases from J, leaving 9 bases between. Germline CDR1 reads PRHDT; CDR2 reads FYEKMQ (reference sequence). This CDR3 region has 14 residues. For the CDR3, the DNA is TGTGCCAGCAGCTACTGGGGCACTGGAAACACCATATATTTT. Amino acids: CASSYWGTGNTIYF.

This clone was observed a single time. The rearrangement links TRBV7-9 to TRBJ2-1; D is unclear. The CDR3 spans 12 residues. The ends were cut back, 5 bases at V and 5 bases at J, with 7 bases in the middle. Germline V gene lookup returns CDR1 SEHNR and CDR2 FQNEAQ (reference sequence). CDR3 amino acids: CASSPLDNEQFF. CDR3 DNA sequence: TGTGCCAGCAGCCCGCTAGACAATGAGCAGTTCTTC. Based on the CDR3 plus reference TRBV7-9 and TRBJ2-1, the full variable domain is DTGVSQNPRHKITKRGQNVTFRCDPISEHNRLYWYRQTLGQGPEFLTYFQNEAQLEKSRLLSDRFSAERPKGSFSTLEIQRTEQGDSAMYLCASSPLDNEQFFGPGTRLTVL.